This T cell receptor (beta chain) appears in the sequencing data of a study of radiotherapy plus CTLA-4 blockade in lung cancer. Trimming cost V 2 bases and J 4 bases; bases outside gene matches: 2. CDR1 WNHNN and CDR2 SYGVQD come from the germline V gene (reference sequence). The CDR3 length is 13 residues. Profiled with immunoSEQ multiplex PCR; TCRdb holds only in-frame clones, not every one. The data show tens of thousands of clones, 65% to 85% seen once. The chain joins TRBV10-1 to TRBJ2-7, with 7 bases that match TRBD1. The specimen was peripheral blood, collected from a patient treated with radiotherapy plus ipilimumab. This receptor was identified in a human donor with non-small cell lung cancer who had a complete response to radiotherapy plus ipilimumab. DNA of the CDR3: TGCGCCAGCAGTGAGGCCAGGGGGTACGAGCAGTACTTC. It codes for CASSEARGYEQYF.